This TCR beta chain was sequenced for a study of tumor-infiltrating lymphocytes in primary liver carcinoma. Note on this clonotype: A read error may produce the germline difference seen at one junction end.

Unsorted whole blood supplied the RNA, and germline DNA was extracted too. The template, 450 to 650 ng total RNA, yielded TCR beta cDNA made with a constant-region primer. Three rounds of nested multiplex PCR with slightly modified ARM-PCR produced TCR beta libraries. A C-beta reverse primer and TRBV1-TRBV30 forward primers served in each of the first two PCR rounds, at 9 to 10 cycles apiece. TCRdb re-derived calls from the multiplex PCR reads in MiXCR, one entry per CDR3 protein. The sample carries approximately 330,000 distinct CDR3 sequences, 65% recorded once. The CDR3 totals 15 residues. Germline lookup yields CDR1 SGHAT and CDR2 FQDESV (reference sequence).

The clonotype was recovered from a man aged 40-49 years with primary liver carcinoma and hepatitis B virus infection. The chain combines TRBV11-1 with TRBJ2-1, with 11 bases lining up with TRBD2. The sequencing input was peripheral blood. In DNA, the CDR3 is TGCGCCGGCAGCCTATCCGGGACTAGCGGCAATGAGCAGTTCTTC. Translated, it gives CAGSLSGTSGNEQFF.